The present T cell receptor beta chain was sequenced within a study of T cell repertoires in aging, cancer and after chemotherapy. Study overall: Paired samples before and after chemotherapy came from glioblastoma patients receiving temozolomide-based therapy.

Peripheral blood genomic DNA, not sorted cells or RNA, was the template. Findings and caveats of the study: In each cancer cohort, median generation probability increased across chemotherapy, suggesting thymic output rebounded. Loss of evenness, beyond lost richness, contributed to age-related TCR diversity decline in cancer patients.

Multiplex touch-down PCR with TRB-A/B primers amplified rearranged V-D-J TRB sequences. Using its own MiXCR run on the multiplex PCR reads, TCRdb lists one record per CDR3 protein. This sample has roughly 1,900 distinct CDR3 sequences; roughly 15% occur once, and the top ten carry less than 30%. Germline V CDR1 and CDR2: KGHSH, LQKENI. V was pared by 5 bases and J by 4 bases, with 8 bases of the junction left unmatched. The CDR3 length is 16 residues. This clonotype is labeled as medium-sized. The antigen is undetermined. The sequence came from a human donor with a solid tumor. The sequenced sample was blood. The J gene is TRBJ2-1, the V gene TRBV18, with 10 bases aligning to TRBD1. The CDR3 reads CASSSPGTGAYNEQFF. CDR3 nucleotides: TGTGCCAGCTCATCTCCGGGGACAGGGGCGTACAATGAGCAGTTCTTC.